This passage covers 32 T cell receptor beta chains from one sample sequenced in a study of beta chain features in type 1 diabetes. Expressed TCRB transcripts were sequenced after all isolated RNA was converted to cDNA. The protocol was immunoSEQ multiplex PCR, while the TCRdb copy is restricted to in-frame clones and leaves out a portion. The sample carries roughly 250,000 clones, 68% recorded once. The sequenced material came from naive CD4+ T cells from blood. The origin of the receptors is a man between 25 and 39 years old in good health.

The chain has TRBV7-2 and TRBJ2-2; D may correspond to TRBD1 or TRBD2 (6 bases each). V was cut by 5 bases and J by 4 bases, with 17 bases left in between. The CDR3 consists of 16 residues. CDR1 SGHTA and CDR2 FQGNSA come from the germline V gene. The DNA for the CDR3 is TGTGCCAGCAGCAGAAGTGGGGGCGGGATCACCGGGGAGCTGTTTTTT. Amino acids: CASSRSGGGITGELFF.

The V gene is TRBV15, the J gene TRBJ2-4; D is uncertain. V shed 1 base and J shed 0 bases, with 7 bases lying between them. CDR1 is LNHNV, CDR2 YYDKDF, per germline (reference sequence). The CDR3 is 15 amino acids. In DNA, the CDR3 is TGTGCCACCAGCAGAGCCAGTCTAGCCAAAAACATTCAGTACTTC. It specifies CATSRASLAKNIQYF.

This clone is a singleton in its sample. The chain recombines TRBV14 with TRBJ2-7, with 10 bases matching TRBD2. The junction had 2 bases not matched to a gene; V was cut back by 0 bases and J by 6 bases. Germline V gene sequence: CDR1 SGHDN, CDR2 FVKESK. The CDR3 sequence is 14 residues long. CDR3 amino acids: CASSQEAGGLEQYF. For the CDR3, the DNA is TGTGCCAGCAGCCAAGAAGCGGGAGGGCTCGAGCAGTACTTC.

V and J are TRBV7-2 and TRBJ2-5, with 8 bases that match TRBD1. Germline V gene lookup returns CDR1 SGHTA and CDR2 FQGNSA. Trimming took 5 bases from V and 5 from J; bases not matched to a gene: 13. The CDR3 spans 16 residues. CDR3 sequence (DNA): TGTGCCAGCAGCCCCAACGGACAGGGAATGTCGGAGACCCAGTACTTC. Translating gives CASSPNGQGMSETQYF.

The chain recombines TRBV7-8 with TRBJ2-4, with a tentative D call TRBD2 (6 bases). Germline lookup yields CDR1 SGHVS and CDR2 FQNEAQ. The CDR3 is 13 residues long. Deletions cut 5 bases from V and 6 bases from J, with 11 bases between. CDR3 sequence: CASSPGLINIQYF. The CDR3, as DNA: TGTGCCAGCAGCCCGGGACTTATAAACATTCAGTACTTC.

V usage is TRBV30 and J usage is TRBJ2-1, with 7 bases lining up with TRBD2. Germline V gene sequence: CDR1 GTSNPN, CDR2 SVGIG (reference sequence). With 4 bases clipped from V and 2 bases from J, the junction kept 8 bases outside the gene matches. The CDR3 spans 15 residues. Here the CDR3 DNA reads TGTGCCTGGATACGACTAGCCCAGACCTACAATGAGCAGTTCTTC. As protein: CAWIRLAQTYNEQFF.

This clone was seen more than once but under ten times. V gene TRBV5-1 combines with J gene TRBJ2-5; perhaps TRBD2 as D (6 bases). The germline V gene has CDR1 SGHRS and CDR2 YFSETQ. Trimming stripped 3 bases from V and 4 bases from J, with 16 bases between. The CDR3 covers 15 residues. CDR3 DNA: TGCGCCAGCAGCTCGGGCACGGGGGTTCGAGAGACCCAGTACTTC. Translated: CASSSGTGVRETQYF. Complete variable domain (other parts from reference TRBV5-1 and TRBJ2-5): KAGVTQTPRYLIKTRGQQVTLSCSPISGHRSVSWYQQTPGQGLQFLFEYFSETQRNKGNFPGRFSGRQFSNSRSEMNVSTLELGDSALYLCASSSGTGVRETQYFGPGTRLLVL.

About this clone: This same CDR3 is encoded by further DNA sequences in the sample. The CDR3 DNA is TGCAGCGTTGAGAGGGCCGTGAACACTGAAGCTTTCTTT. This encodes CSVERAVNTEAFF. The rearrangement uses TRBV29-1 and TRBJ1-1; D is ambiguous. Germline values: CDR1 SQVTM, CDR2 ANQGSEA. CDR3 length equals 13 residues. Trimming removed 3 bases from V and 0 bases from J, with 8 bases in between.

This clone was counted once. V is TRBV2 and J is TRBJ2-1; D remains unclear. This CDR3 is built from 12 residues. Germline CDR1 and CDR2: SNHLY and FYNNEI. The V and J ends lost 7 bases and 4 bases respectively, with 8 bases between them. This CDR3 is CASTTAYNEQFF. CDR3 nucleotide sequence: TGTGCCAGCACAACAGCGTACAATGAGCAGTTCTTC.

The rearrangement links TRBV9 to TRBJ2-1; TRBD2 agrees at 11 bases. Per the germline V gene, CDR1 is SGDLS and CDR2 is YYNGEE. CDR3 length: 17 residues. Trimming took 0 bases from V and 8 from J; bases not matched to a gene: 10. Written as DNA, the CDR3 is TGTGCCAGCAGCGTAGATGAGACTAGCGGGAAACGGGATGAGCAGTTCTTC. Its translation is CASSVDETSGKRDEQFF.

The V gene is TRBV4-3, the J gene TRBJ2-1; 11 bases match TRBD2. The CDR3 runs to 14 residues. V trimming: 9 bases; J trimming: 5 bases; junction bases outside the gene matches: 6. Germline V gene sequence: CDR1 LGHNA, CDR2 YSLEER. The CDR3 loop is CARNGLAGNNEQFF. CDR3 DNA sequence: TGCGCCAGGAACGGACTAGCGGGCAACAATGAGCAGTTCTTC.

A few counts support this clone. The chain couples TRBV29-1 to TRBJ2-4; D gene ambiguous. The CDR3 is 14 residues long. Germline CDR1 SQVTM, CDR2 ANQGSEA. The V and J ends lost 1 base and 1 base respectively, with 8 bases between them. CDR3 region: CSVEGYNAKNIQYF. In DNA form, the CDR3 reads TGCAGCGTTGAAGGGTACAACGCCAAAAACATTCAGTACTTC. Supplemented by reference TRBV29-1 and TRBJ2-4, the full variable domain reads SAVISQKPSRDICQRGTSLTIQCQVDSQVTMMFWYRQQPGQSLTLIATANQGSEATYESGFVIDKFPISRPNLTFSTLTVSNMSPEDSSIYLCSVEGYNAKNIQYFGAGTRLSVL.

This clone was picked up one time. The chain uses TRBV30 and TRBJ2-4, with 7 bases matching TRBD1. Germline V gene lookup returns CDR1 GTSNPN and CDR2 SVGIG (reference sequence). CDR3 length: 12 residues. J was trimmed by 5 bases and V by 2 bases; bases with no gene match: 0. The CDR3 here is CAWSRGQNIQYF. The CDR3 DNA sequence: TGTGCCTGGAGTAGGGGGCAAAACATTCAGTACTTC.

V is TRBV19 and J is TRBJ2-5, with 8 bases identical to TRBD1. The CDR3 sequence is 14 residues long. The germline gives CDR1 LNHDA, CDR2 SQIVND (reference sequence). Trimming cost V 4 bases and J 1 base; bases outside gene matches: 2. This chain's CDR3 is CASSSTGGQETQYF. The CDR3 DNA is TGTGCCAGTAGTAGCACAGGGGGCCAAGAGACCCAGTACTTC.

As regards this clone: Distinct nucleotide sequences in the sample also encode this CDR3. This CDR3 is CAWSLDSNQPQHF. The CDR3 nucleotides are TGTGCCTGGAGTTTGGATAGTAATCAGCCCCAGCATTTT. The chain couples TRBV30 to TRBJ1-5; no definite D call. Trimming cost V 2 bases and J 4 bases, with 9 bases left between them. The germline V gene encodes CDR1 GTSNPN and CDR2 SVGIG (reference sequence). The CDR3 covers 13 residues.

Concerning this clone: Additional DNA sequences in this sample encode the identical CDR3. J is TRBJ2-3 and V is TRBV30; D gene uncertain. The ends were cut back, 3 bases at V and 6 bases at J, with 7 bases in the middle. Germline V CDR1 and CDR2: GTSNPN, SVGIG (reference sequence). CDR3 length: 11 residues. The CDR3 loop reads CAWSPSDTQYF. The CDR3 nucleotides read TGTGCCTGGAGCCCATCCGATACGCAGTATTTT.

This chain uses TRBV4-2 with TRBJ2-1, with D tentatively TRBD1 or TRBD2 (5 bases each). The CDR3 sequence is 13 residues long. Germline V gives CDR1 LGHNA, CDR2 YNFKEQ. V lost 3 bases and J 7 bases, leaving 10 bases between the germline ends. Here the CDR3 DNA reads TGTGCCAGCAGCCAGGGACCGGGGAATGAGCAGTTCTTC. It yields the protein CASSQGPGNEQFF.

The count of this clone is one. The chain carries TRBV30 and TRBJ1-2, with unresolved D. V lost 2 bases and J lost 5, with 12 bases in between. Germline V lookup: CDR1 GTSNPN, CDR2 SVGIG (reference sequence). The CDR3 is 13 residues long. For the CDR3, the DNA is TGTGCCTGGAGTACCGGGATCGATTATGGCTACACCTTC. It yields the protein CAWSTGIDYGYTF.

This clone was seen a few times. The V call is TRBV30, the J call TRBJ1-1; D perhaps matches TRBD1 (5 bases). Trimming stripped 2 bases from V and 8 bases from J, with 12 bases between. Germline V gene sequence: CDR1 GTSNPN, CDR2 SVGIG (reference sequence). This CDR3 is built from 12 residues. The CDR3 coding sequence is TGTGCCTGGAGTATGAGACAGAGCGAAGCTTTCTTT. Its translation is CAWSMRQSEAFF.

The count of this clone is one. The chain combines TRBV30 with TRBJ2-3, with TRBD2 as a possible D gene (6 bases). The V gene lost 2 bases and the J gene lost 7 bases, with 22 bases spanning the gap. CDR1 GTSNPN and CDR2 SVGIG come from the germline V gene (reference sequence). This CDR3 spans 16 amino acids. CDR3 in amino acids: CAWSPPGAGLMNTQYF. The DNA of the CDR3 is TGTGCCTGGAGTCCCCCTGGGGCGGGACTTATGAATACGCAGTATTTT.

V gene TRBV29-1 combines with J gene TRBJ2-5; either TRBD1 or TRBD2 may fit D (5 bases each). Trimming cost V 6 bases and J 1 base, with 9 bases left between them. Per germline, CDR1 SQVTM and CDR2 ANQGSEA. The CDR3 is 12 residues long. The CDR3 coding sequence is TGCAGCGTCGGGACCACCCAAGAGACCCAGTACTTC. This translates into CSVGTTQETQYF.

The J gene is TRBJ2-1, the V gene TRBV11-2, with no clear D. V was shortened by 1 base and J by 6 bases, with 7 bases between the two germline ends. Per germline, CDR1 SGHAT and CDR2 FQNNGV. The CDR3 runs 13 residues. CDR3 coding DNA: TGTGCCAGCAGCTTAGGACGAAGCAATGAGCAGTTCTTC. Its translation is CASSLGRSNEQFF.

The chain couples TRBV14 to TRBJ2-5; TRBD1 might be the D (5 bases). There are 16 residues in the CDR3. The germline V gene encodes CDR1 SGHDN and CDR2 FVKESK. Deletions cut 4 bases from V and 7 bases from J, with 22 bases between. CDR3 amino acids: CASSPPRRTQEMTQYF. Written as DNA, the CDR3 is TGTGCCAGCAGCCCTCCCCGACGGACACAAGAGATGACCCAGTACTTC.

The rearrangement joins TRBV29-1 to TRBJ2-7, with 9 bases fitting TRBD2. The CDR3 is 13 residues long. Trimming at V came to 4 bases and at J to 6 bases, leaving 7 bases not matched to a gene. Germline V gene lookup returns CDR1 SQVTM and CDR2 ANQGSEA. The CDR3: CSVAEGLAREQYF. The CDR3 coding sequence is TGCAGCGTTGCGGAGGGACTAGCCCGCGAGCAGTACTTC.

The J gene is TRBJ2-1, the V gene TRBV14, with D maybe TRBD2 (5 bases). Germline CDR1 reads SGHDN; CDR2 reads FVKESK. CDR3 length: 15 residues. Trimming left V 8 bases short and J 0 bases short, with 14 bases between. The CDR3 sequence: CASASLVTSYNEQFF. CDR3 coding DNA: TGTGCCAGCGCCTCACTAGTGACCTCCTACAATGAGCAGTTCTTC.

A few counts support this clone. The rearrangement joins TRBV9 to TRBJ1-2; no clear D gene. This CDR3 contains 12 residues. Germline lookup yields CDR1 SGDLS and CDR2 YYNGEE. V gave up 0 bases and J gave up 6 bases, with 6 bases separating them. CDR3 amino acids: CASSVERDGYTF. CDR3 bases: TGTGCCAGCAGCGTAGAACGGGATGGCTACACCTTC. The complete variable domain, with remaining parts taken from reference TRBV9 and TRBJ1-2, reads DSGVTQTPKHLITATGQRVTLRCSPRSGDLSVYWYQQSLDQGLQFLIQYYNGEERAKGNILERFSAQQFPDLHSELNLSSLELGDSALYFCASSVERDGYTFGSGTRLTVV.

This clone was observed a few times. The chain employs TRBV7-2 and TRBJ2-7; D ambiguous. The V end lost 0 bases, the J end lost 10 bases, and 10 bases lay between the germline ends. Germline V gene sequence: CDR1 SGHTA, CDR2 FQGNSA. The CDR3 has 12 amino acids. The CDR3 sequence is CASSLARYLQYF. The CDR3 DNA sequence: TGTGCCAGCAGCTTAGCGCGCTACCTACAGTACTTC.

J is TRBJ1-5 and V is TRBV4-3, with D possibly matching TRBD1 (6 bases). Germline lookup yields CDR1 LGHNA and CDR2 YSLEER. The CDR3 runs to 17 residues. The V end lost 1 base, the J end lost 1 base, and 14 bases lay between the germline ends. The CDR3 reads CASSQGRGEWSNQPQHF. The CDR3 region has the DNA TGCGCCAGCAGCCAAGGCAGGGGTGAGTGGAGCAATCAGCCCCAGCATTTT.

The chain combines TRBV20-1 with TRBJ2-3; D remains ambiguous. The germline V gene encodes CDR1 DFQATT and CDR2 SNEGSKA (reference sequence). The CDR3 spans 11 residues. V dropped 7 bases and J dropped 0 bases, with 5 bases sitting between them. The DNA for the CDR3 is TGCAGTGAAGCCAGCACAGATACGCAGTATTTT. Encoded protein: CSEASTDTQYF.

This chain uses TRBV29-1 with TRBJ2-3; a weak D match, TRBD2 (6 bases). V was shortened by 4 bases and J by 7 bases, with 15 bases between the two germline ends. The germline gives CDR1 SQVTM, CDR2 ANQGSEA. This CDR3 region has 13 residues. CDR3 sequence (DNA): TGCAGCGTTGGTCACGGGAGCAGAAATACGCAGTATTTT. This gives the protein CSVGHGSRNTQYF.

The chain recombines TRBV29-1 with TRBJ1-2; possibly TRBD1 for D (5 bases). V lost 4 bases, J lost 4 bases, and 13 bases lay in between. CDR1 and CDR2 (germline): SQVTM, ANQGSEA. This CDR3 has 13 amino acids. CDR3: CSVGREEGYGYTF. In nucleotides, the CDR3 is TGCAGCGTTGGCAGGGAGGAAGGCTATGGCTACACCTTC.

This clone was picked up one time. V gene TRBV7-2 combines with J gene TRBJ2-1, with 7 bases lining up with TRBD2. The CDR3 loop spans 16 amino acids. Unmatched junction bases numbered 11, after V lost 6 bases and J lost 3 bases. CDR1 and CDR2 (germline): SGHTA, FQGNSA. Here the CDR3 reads CASRLAGTTGYNEQFF. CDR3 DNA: TGTGCCAGCAGATTGGCCGGGACTACCGGCTACAATGAGCAGTTCTTC.